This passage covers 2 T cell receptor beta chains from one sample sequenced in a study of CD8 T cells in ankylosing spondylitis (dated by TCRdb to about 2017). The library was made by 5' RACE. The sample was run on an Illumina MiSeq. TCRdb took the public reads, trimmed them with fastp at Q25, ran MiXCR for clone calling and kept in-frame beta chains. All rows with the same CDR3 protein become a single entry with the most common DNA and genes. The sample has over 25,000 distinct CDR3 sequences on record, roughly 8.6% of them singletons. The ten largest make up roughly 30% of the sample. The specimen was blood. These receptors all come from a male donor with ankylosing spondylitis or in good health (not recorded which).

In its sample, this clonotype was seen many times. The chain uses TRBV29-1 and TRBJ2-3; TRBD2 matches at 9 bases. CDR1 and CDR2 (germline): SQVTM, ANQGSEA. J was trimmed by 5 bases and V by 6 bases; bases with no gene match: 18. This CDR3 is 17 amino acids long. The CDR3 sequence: CSVRGMREGRNIDTQYF. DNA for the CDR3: TGCAGCGTCCGGGGGATGCGGGAGGGGCGAAATATAGATACGCAGTATTTT.

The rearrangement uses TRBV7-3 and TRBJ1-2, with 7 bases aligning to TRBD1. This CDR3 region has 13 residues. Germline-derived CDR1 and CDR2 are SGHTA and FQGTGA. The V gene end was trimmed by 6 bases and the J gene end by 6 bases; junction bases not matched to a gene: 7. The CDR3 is CASSTGANNGYTF. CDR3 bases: TGTGCCAGCAGTACAGGGGCGAATAATGGCTACACCTTC.